One sample yielded the 26 T cell receptor beta chains listed below, sequenced in a study of CD8+CD57+ T cells in acquired aplastic anemia (dated by TCRdb to 2016 to 2018). The sequencer was an Illumina HiSeq 2000. Profiling of TCR beta VDJ combinations and CDR3 sequences used genomic DNA as the template. TCRdb cleaned the public reads at Q25 with fastp, built clones with MiXCR and kept in-frame beta chains. Each entry is one CDR3 protein sequence, shown with its most common DNA and genes. The sample data list around 500,000 distinct CDR3 sequences, and less than 35% of these were observed just once. Around 0.82% of the sample goes to the ten largest clones. Expansion of CD8+CD57+ cells had been shown by flow cytometry in the patients chosen for sequencing. The sequencing sample was made of sorted CD4+, CD8+, or CD8+CD57+ T cells (not recorded which) from PBMCs. The receptors were sampled from a human donor with aplastic anemia.

As to this clonotype: A junction boundary mismatches the germline segment, possibly from a read error. V usage is TRBV7-9 and J usage is TRBJ2-1; TRBD2 matches 7 bases. CDR3 size: 16 residues. CDR1 and CDR2 (germline): SEHNR, FQNEAQ (reference sequence). CDR3 sequence: CASSQDNRGGGNEQFF. The CDR3 nucleotides read TGCGCCAGCAGCCAAGATAACCGCGGGGGAGGGAATGAGCAGTTCTTC.

Many counts were recorded for this clonotype. The CDR3 region is CATSIEGQGTEAFF. The CDR3 bases are TGTGCCACCAGCATCGAGGGACAGGGCACTGAAGCTTTCTTT. The chain recombines TRBV15 with TRBJ1-1, with 9 positions matching TRBD1. The CDR3 length is 14 residues. The V gene's germline CDR1 is LNHNV and CDR2 YYDKDF (reference sequence). V lost 4 bases, J lost 4 bases, and 4 bases stayed unmatched.

This clonotype was observed many times. V is TRBV10-3 and J is TRBJ1-6; TRBD1 might be the D (5 bases). V was trimmed by 0 bases and J by 8 bases, leaving 11 bases between them. Germline lookup yields CDR1 ENHRY and CDR2 SYGVKD. CDR3 length: 15 amino acids. CDR3 sequence (DNA): TGTGCCATCAGTGAGTCGGCAGGGTTAGATTCACCCCTCCACTTT. It yields the protein CAISESAGLDSPLHF.

DNA for the CDR3: TGTGCCACCAGCCCAAGGACAGGTGATAGCTTCTATGGCTACACCTTC. Protein: CATSPRTGDSFYGYTF. The J gene is TRBJ1-2, the V gene TRBV15, with 7 bases that match TRBD1. V lost 5 bases to trimming and J lost 4 bases; unmatched junction nucleotides: 13. Germline V lookup: CDR1 LNHNV, CDR2 YYDKDF (reference sequence). The CDR3 sequence is 16 residues long.

This clonotype has ten or more counts. CDR3 sequence: CASSVAGGSDTQYF. The CDR3 DNA follows: TGTGCCAGCAGCGTAGCGGGGGGTTCAGATACGCAGTATTTT. The chain employs TRBV9 and TRBJ2-3; 7 bases are shared with TRBD2. Per the germline V gene, CDR1 is SGDLS and CDR2 is YYNGEE. V was pared by 0 bases and J by 4 bases, with 2 bases of the junction left unmatched. There are 14 residues in the CDR3. The full variable domain, rest sourced from reference TRBV9 and TRBJ2-3, is DSGVTQTPKHLITATGQRVTLRCSPRSGDLSVYWYQQSLDQGLQFLIQYYNGEERAKGNILERFSAQQFPDLHSELNLSSLELGDSALYFCASSVAGGSDTQYFGPGTRLTVL.

This clonotype was detected ten times or more. The V gene is TRBV19, the J gene TRBJ1-5, with TRBD1 matching over 7 bases. V dropped 9 bases and J dropped 5; count of bases not matched to a gene: 7. The CDR3 totals 13 residues. The germline CDR1 and CDR2 sequences are LNHDA and SQIVND (reference sequence). In nucleotides, the CDR3 is TGTGCCAGCAGCATCGACAGGGATCAGCCCCAGCATTTT. It specifies CASSIDRDQPQHF.

On this clonotype itself: A junction end diverges from the germline sequence, so it may reflect a read error. This chain uses TRBV25-1 with TRBJ1-1; D is possibly TRBD1 (6 bases). Germline V gene sequence: CDR1 MGHDK, CDR2 SYGVNS. The CDR3 is made up of 15 amino acids. The CDR3, as DNA: TGTGCCAGCAGTGTCGGTCAGGGGCAGAACGCTGAAGCTTTCTTT. Translating it yields CASSVGQGQNAEAFF.

There are a few counts of this clonotype. This may arise from a read error, as a much more abundant clone is one base away. The chain joins TRBV11-1 to TRBJ1-2; 10 bases map to TRBD1. This CDR3 is built from 17 residues. Germline lookup yields CDR1 SGHAT and CDR2 FQDESV (reference sequence). The CDR3 protein is CASSIATDRGRGYGCTF. Written as DNA, the CDR3 is TGTGCCAGCAGCATCGCGACAGACAGGGGGCGCGGATATGGCTGCACCTTC.

The chain joins TRBV20-1 to TRBJ1-1, with 9 bases fitting TRBD1. CDR1 is DFQATT, CDR2 SNEGSKA, per germline (reference sequence). With V trimmed by 6 bases and J by 8 bases, 10 bases remained unmatched. This CDR3 spans 13 amino acids. CDR3 sequence: CSAQPGTGREAFF. CDR3 bases: TGCAGTGCCCAACCCGGGACAGGGAGGGAAGCTTTCTTT.

This clonotype was picked up many times. The chain carries TRBV10-3 and TRBJ2-3; no clear D gene. This CDR3 comprises 16 residues. V was shortened by 0 bases and J by 2 bases, with 12 bases between the two germline ends. Per the germline V gene, CDR1 is ENHRY and CDR2 is SYGVKD. In nucleotides, the CDR3 is TGTGCCATCAGTGAGTCGTTAGCAGGTGACACAGATACGCAGTATTTT. Translation gives CAISESLAGDTDTQYF.

This clonotype was counted between two and nine times. The CDR3 here is CASSQRGNTEAFF. CDR3 nucleotide sequence: TGTGCCAGCAGCCAACGGGGGAACACTGAAGCTTTCTTT. This chain joins TRBV6-1 and TRBJ1-1; D remains unclear. The V end was cut by 6 bases, the J end by 1 base, with 9 bases between. Germline V CDR1 and CDR2: MNHNS, SASEGT. CDR3 size: 13 residues.

This clonotype was seen ten or more times. This chain's CDR3 is CASSLGLGAVGAPLHF. In DNA form, the CDR3 reads TGTGCCAGCAGCTTAGGTCTGGGGGCCGTTGGAGCACCCCTCCACTTT. The gene calls are TRBV7-9 and TRBJ1-6; possible D gene TRBD1, 6 bases. V lost 1 base and J lost 11, with 18 bases in between. Germline V gene sequence: CDR1 SEHNR, CDR2 FQNEAQ (reference sequence). This CDR3 spans 16 amino acids.

This clonotype appeared many times. The chain has TRBV12-3 or TRBV12-4 and TRBJ1-6; D is undetermined. This CDR3 comprises 13 residues. V was clipped by 6 bases and J by 9 bases, with 12 bases between them. The CDR3 spells CASRAQRGSPLHF. CDR3 nucleotide sequence: TGTGCCAGCAGAGCACAGCGGGGTTCACCCCTCCACTTT.

This clonotype came up many times. The CDR3 DNA reads as TGTGCCAGCAGTAAAAGCTCCTACAATGAGCAGTTCTTC. Its translation: CASSKSSYNEQFF. This chain links TRBV2 with TRBJ2-1; D is unresolved. Trimming took 5 bases from V and 0 from J, leaving 5 bases between them. The CDR3 totals 13 residues. CDR1 is SNHLY and CDR2 is FYNNEI in the germline V gene. Full variable domain (remainder filled in from reference TRBV2 and TRBJ2-1): EPEVTQTPSHQVTQMGQEVILRCVPISNHLYFYWYRQILGQKVEFLVSFYNNEISEKSEIFDDQFSVERPDGSNFTLKIRSTKLEDSAMYFCASSKSSYNEQFFGPGTRLTVL.

Concerning this clonotype itself: A junction boundary mismatches the germline segment, possibly from a read error. J is TRBJ1-3 and V is TRBV12-3 or TRBV12-4; tentative D call: TRBD1 (6 bases). The CDR3 totals 17 residues. The CDR3 DNA reads as TGTGCCAGCCCTCCTACAGGGTTCATAATCTCTGGAAACGCCATATATTTT. It is translated as CASPPTGFIISGNAIYF.

Here the CDR3 DNA reads TGTGCCAGCAGCTTAGGTAGCGGGCGGAGCTCCTACAATGAGCAGTTCTTC. Its translation: CASSLGSGRSSYNEQFF. The chain recombines TRBV11-1 with TRBJ2-1; 7 nucleotides match TRBD2. CDR1 is SGHAT and CDR2 is FQDESV in the germline V gene (reference sequence). CDR3 length: 17 residues. V lost 1 base to trimming and J lost 0 bases; unmatched junction nucleotides: 6.

The V call is TRBV5-8, the J call TRBJ1-2, with a tentative D call TRBD1 (5 bases). Per germline, CDR1 SGHTS and CDR2 YDEGEE. The CDR3 has 15 residues. Between the trimmed V and J ends, which lost 0 bases and 2 bases, there was a span of 11 bases. CDR3 loop: CASSLEPGKNYGYTF. Here the CDR3 DNA reads TGTGCCAGCAGCTTGGAGCCAGGGAAAAACTATGGCTACACCTTC.

A few counts support this clonotype. This chain joins TRBV6-2 or TRBV6-3 and TRBJ1-3; D possibly corresponds to TRBD1 (6 bases). Germline-derived CDR1 and CDR2 are MNHEY and SVGEGT. V was pared by 2 bases and J by 0 bases, with 17 bases between. There are 18 residues in the CDR3. The CDR3 is CASSYGAGTRVSGNTIYF. The CDR3 DNA reads as TGTGCCAGCAGTTACGGAGCCGGGACACGAGTCTCTGGAAACACCATATATTTT.

This clonotype has only a few counts. The rearrangement joins TRBV10-3 to TRBJ1-6; 10 bases are shared with TRBD1. This CDR3 contains 16 residues. V lost 5 bases, J lost 7 bases, and 8 bases stayed unmatched. The germline gives CDR1 ENHRY, CDR2 SYGVKD. CDR3 DNA: TGTGCCATCAGTAAACGACAGGGGGCCTTAAATTCACCCCTCCACTTT. Protein: CAISKRQGALNSPLHF.

This clonotype occurred once. J is TRBJ2-2 and V is TRBV4-1; maybe TRBD2 (6 bases). Germline-derived CDR1 and CDR2 are MGHRA and YSYEKL. This CDR3 has 17 amino acids. Trimming left V 2 bases short and J 3 bases short, with 16 bases between. CDR3 sequence reads: CASSQRDGGSDTGELFF. In DNA form, the CDR3 reads TGCGCCAGCAGCCAACGGGACGGGGGATCGGACACCGGGGAGCTGTTTTTT.

J is TRBJ2-7 and V is TRBV7-8; 10 bases fit TRBD1. V was pared by 8 bases and J by 1 base, with 5 bases of the junction left unmatched. The CDR3 runs to 14 residues. From germline, CDR1 is SGHVS and CDR2 FQNEAQ. The CDR3 loop reads CASGGQGHSYEQYF. The CDR3 region has the DNA TGTGCCAGCGGGGGACAGGGGCATTCCTACGAGCAGTACTTC.

This clonotype has at least ten counts. The V gene is TRBV2, the J gene TRBJ1-1; no definite D call. The CDR3 is 12 amino acids. CDR1 and CDR2 from the germline V gene are SNHLY and FYNNEI. With 3 bases removed from V and 10 bases from J, the gap between germline ends came to 12 bases. CDR3 DNA sequence: TGTGCCAGCAGTGAGGCGTTGGTGGGAGCTTTCTTT. It yields the protein CASSEALVGAFF.

This clonotype was observed at least ten times. The V gene is TRBV19, the J gene TRBJ1-1; weak D call: TRBD1 (5 bases). Looked up from germline, CDR1 is LNHDA and CDR2 is SQIVND (reference sequence). The CDR3 is made up of 14 amino acids. The V end lost 3 bases, the J end lost 4 bases, and 12 bases lay between the germline ends. DNA for the CDR3: TGTGCCAGTAGTATGATGGGGGACGGCACTGAAGCTTTCTTT. This encodes CASSMMGDGTEAFF.

This clonotype was recorded a few times. This chain connects TRBV30 to TRBJ2-3; 10 positions agree with TRBD2. V shed 5 bases and J 5 bases; nucleotides not matched to a gene: 4. This CDR3 is 13 amino acids long. Germline assignment: CDR1 GTSNPN and CDR2 SVGIG (reference sequence). This chain's CDR3 is CAWLSGGIDTQYF. The CDR3 DNA sequence: TGTGCCTGGCTTAGCGGGGGGATAGATACGCAGTATTTT.

The chain combines TRBV15 with TRBJ2-7; possibly TRBD1 for D (6 bases). The CDR3 length is 18 residues. V was pared by 0 bases and J by 3 bases, with 21 bases between. Germline CDR1 and CDR2: LNHNV and YYDKDF (reference sequence). CDR3 in DNA: TGTGCCACCAGCAGAGATTCAATGATGGCAGGGGTTCGCTACGAGCAGTACTTC. Protein sequence: CATSRDSMMAGVRYEQYF.

The rearrangement joins TRBV2 to TRBJ2-2; no firm D call. V lost 1 base and J 0 bases, leaving 9 bases between the germline ends. The CDR3 contains 16 residues. The germline CDR1 and CDR2 sequences are SNHLY and FYNNEI. The CDR3 loop is CASSEGAFANTGELFF. The CDR3 nucleotides read TGTGCCAGCAGTGAAGGGGCCTTCGCGAACACCGGGGAGCTGTTTTTT.